A selection of T cell receptor beta chains follows, all from one sample in a study of cytomegalovirus exposure and HLA in healthy donors. Method: immunoSEQ multiplex PCR; TCRdb's copy keeps in-frame clones and lacks some. The sample has about 37,000 clones; around 70% are singletons. Sequencing used PBMCs. Receptors were obtained from a man aged 25-45 years in good health and CMV-seronegative. Each CDR3 is given with its conserved first and last residue. The D gene is left open where the match is weak. Not every row has a clone size; where given, it reads once, few, many or a size class.

j_gene: TRBJ2-1
abundance: .
d_gene: TRBD2
v_gene: TRBV2
CDR3aa: CASSEWASGGNEQFF
CDR3nt: TGTGCCAGCAGTGAATGGGCTAGCGGAGGCAATGAGCAGTTCTTC

j_gene: TRBJ1-5
abundance: .
d_gene: TRBD1
v_gene: TRBV6-1
CDR3aa: CASSEAVARGPRQPQHF
CDR3nt: TGTGCCAGCAGTGAAGCTGTGGCCAGGGGGCCGCGTCAGCCCCAGCATTTT

j_gene: TRBJ2-3
abundance: few
d_gene: .
v_gene: TRBV7-2
CDR3aa: CASTSGPQDTQYF
CDR3nt: TGTGCCAGCACCTCTGGGCCCCAAGATACGCAGTATTTT

j_gene: TRBJ1-3
abundance: .
d_gene: .
v_gene: TRBV5-6
CDR3aa: CASSWGVGPGNTIYF
CDR3nt: TGTGCCAGCAGCTGGGGCGTGGGGCCCGGAAACACCATATATTTT

j_gene: TRBJ2-3
abundance: .
d_gene: TRBD2
v_gene: TRBV5-1
CDR3aa: CASSPPSLAGGTDTQYF
CDR3nt: TGCGCCAGCAGCCCCCCATCCCTAGCGGGGGGCACAGATACGCAGTATTTT

j_gene: TRBJ2-5
abundance: .
d_gene: .
v_gene: TRBV7-3
CDR3aa: CASSRSKEETQYF
CDR3nt: TGTGCCAGCAGCCGTAGCAAAGAAGAGACCCAGTACTTC

j_gene: TRBJ2-1
abundance: .
d_gene: TRBD2
v_gene: TRBV2
CDR3aa: CASRAASGKNNEQFF
CDR3nt: TGTGCCAGCAGAGCTGCTAGCGGAAAGAACAATGAGCAGTTCTTC

j_gene: TRBJ2-1
abundance: .
d_gene: TRBD2
v_gene: TRBV19
CDR3aa: CASSDGLAPYNEQFF
CDR3nt: TGTGCCAGTAGTGACGGACTAGCCCCCTACAATGAGCAGTTCTTC

j_gene: TRBJ2-1
abundance: .
d_gene: TRBD2
v_gene: TRBV5-1
CDR3aa: CASSTRLAGTNEQFF
CDR3nt: TGCGCCAGCAGCACCCGACTAGCGGGGACTAATGAGCAGTTCTTC

j_gene: TRBJ2-7
abundance: .
d_gene: TRBD1
v_gene: TRBV27
CDR3aa: CASSLGGGRGPYEQYF
CDR3nt: TGTGCCAGCAGTTTAGGTGGGGGCAGGGGGCCCTACGAGCAGTACTTC

j_gene: TRBJ2-1
abundance: .
d_gene: .
v_gene: TRBV15
CDR3aa: CATSREGATYNEQFF
CDR3nt: TGTGCCACCAGCAGAGAAGGGGCGACCTACAATGAGCAGTTCTTC

j_gene: TRBJ2-6
abundance: .
d_gene: .
v_gene: TRBV13
CDR3aa: CASSFVKGGTPSGANVLPF
CDR3nt: TGTGCCAGCAGCTTCGTGAAGGGGGGGACTCCTTCTGGGGCCAACGTCCTGCCTTTC

j_gene: TRBJ2-3
abundance: .
d_gene: TRBD1
v_gene: TRBV28
CDR3aa: CASSFQTGGTDTQYF
CDR3nt: TGTGCCAGCAGTTTTCAGACAGGGGGTACAGATACGCAGTATTTT

j_gene: TRBJ1-2
abundance: .
d_gene: TRBD1
v_gene: TRBV2
CDR3aa: CASRVGQGPRGGGYTF
CDR3nt: TGTGCCAGCAGGGTGGGACAGGGGCCTCGAGGTGGCGGCTACACCTTC

j_gene: TRBJ1-2
abundance: .
d_gene: .
v_gene: TRBV9
CDR3aa: CASSVGDTNYGYTF
CDR3nt: TGTGCCAGCAGCGTAGGCGACACCAACTATGGCTACACCTTC

j_gene: TRBJ1-1
abundance: few
d_gene: .
v_gene: TRBV7-9
CDR3aa: CASTSGGGVTEAFF
CDR3nt: TGTGCCAGCACCTCCGGGGGAGGGGTCACTGAAGCTTTCTTT

j_gene: TRBJ2-7
abundance: few
d_gene: .
v_gene: TRBV6-5
CDR3aa: CASSSTPQAEQYF
CDR3nt: TGTGCCAGCAGTAGCACCCCTCAGGCCGAGCAGTACTTC